This TCR beta chain is from a study of T cell responses to AZD1222 COVID-19 vaccine. Worth noting for this clone: Its specificity is not known.

Study results and limitations: Sampled repertoires all dated from after the peak T cell response.

Clones were read by immunoSEQ multiplex PCR, and TCRdb kept only the in-frame ones, dropping some. The data contain roughly 140,000 clones, more than 75% of them seen just once; the ten biggest clones take up approximately 5.2%. The CDR3 spans 18 residues. The V gene end was trimmed by 4 bases and the J gene end by 6 bases; junction bases not matched to a gene: 18. Germline lookup yields CDR1 SGHDT and CDR2 YYEEEE. The sequence came from an adult in good health. The input for sequencing was peripheral blood, taken on day 0 of AZD1222 vaccination. This chain connects TRBV5-6 to TRBJ2-1, with 8 bases that match TRBD1. The chain's CDR3 is CASSTSDRGFLLVNEQFF. As DNA, the CDR3 is TGTGCCAGCAGCACAAGCGACAGGGGATTCCTGCTGGTCAATGAGCAGTTCTTC.